This T cell receptor beta chain was sequenced for a study of tumor and adjacent non-tumor tissue in lung cancer. For the study at large: Stage I to III disease affected over nine men and about 5 women aged about 31 to 76. General study points: TCR diversity was significantly greater in tumor than normal lung tissue.

No cell sorting was done before RNA was extracted from the tissue. This CDR3 comprises 12 residues. Trimming took 5 bases from V and 10 from J; bases not matched to a gene: 6. Per germline, CDR1 SGHTS and CDR2 YDEGEE. A modified ARM-PCR protocol with three rounds of nested PCR amplified TCRbeta. Each CDR3 protein gets one entry after TCRdb re-called the multiplex PCR reads with MiXCR. The sample has roughly 120,000 distinct CDR3 sequences; approximately 82% are singletons. As to this clonotype: What it binds is not known.

This clonotype originated in a woman aged 60-75 years with non-small cell lung cancer. Specimen: lung tumor tissue. V and J are TRBV5-8 and TRBJ2-1; TRBD1 aligns across 7 bases. CDR3 sequence: CASSRTGWEQFF. The CDR3 DNA reads TGTGCCAGCAGTCGGACAGGTTGGGAGCAGTTCTTC. The full variable domain, with the rest looked up from reference TRBV5-8 and TRBJ2-1, is EAGVTQSPTHLIKTRGQQATLRCSPISGHTSVYWYQQALGLGLQFLLWYDEGEERNRGNFPPRFSGRQFPNYSSELNVNALELEDSALYLCASSRTGWEQFFGPGTRLTVL.